Listed below are T cell receptor beta chains from one sample, sequenced in a study of cytomegalovirus exposure and HLA in healthy donors. Clones were sequenced by immunoSEQ multiplex PCR, and TCRdb holds only the in-frame ones, with some missing. The top ten clones hold almost 3% of a sample with 130,000 or so clones, around 84% of them seen once. The specimen was PBMCs. These receptors originate from a woman aged 18 to 35 in good health and CMV-seropositive. Each CDR3 is given with its conserved first and last residue. The order of the fields is V gene, clone size, J gene, D gene, CDR3 DNA, CDR3 protein. The D gene is left open where the match is weak. Some rows have no size entry. The others give once, few or many, or a class for an expanded clone.

TRBV6-6	once	TRBJ1-3	TRBD1	TGTGCCAGCAGTTATGGTGGGACAGGGTTTGGAAACACCATATATTTT	CASSYGGTGFGNTIYF
TRBV4-1	once	TRBJ1-2	TRBD1	TGCGCCAGCAGCCAGTCACAGGGGGCGAGCTATGGCTACACCTTC	CASSQSQGASYGYTF
TRBV29-1	.	TRBJ2-3	.	TGCAGCGTTGAAGTATCGGGAAGCACAGATACGCAGTATTTT	CSVEVSGSTDTQYF
TRBV5-6	.	TRBJ2-5	.	TGTGCCAGCAGCTTGCCCCCAGATGAAGAGACCCAGTACTTC	CASSLPPDEETQYF
TRBV25-1	.	TRBJ2-1	.	TGTGCCAGCAACCAAGTGGGGGCAGGGGACAATGAGCAGTTCTTC	CASNQVGAGDNEQFF
TRBV14	.	TRBJ2-1	TRBD1	TGTGCCAGCAGCCAATTGGGGACAGGGCATTACAATGAGCAGTTCTTC	CASSQLGTGHYNEQFF
TRBV27	.	TRBJ1-6	TRBD1	TGTGCCAGCAGTTTGGGACAGGGCAATTCACCCCTCCACTTT	CASSLGQGNSPLHF
TRBV19	few	TRBJ1-4	.	TGTGCCAGTAGTGGGCAGGGTCGGGAAAAACTGTTTTTT	CASSGQGREKLFF
TRBV7-2	.	TRBJ1-1	.	TGTGCCAGCAGCTTAGCTGCTGGCGGCACTGAAGCTTTCTTT	CASSLAAGGTEAFF
TRBV30	.	TRBJ1-1	.	TGTGCCTGGAGTCGATCAGGCGTAATGAACACTGAAGCTTTCTTT	CAWSRSGVMNTEAFF
TRBV5-1	.	TRBJ1-4	.	TGCGCCAGCAGCGTGGACACAGGAAAACTGTTTTTT	CASSVDTGKLFF
TRBV9	.	TRBJ2-1	TRBD2	TGTGCCAGCAGCGTAGTCTTGCTAGCGGGGGCGAATGAGCAGTTCTTC	CASSVVLLAGANEQFF
TRBV27	once	TRBJ2-1	TRBD1	TGTGCCAGCAGTTTAGGGACAGGGTATGAGCAGTTCTTC	CASSLGTGYEQFF
TRBV7-2	.	TRBJ2-2	TRBD2	TGTGCCAGCATCGCGGGGGGGCCGCAAGATTTAAACACCGGGGAGCTGTTTTTT	CASIAGGPQDLNTGELFF
TRBV7-9	.	TRBJ2-7	.	TGTGCCAGCAGCTCCCCTGAGTTCTACGAGCAGTACTTC	CASSSPEFYEQYF
TRBV28	once	TRBJ1-1	.	TGTGCCAGCAGCAAGACAGGAGGAGAAGCTTTCTTT	CASSKTGGEAFF
TRBV7-9	.	TRBJ2-1	.	TGTGCCAGCAGCTTAGGCCACAGGGATCTGGATAATGAGCAGTTCTTC	CASSLGHRDLDNEQFF
TRBV7-2	.	TRBJ2-4	TRBD2	TGTGCCAGCAGCAAGACTAGCGGGGGGGCGGATTACATTCAGTACTTC	CASSKTSGGADYIQYF
TRBV18	.	TRBJ2-1	TRBD2	TGTGCCAGCTCACCACCGGCGGGGGGGCTGTTCAATGAGCAGTTCTTC	CASSPPAGGLFNEQFF
TRBV6-1	once	TRBJ2-3	TRBD2	TGTGCCAGCTTGAATAGCGGGGGGGCCGGAGATACGCAGTATTTT	CASLNSGGAGDTQYF
TRBV7-6	.	TRBJ2-1	TRBD2	TGTGCCAGCAGCTTAGGTAGCGGGGGCCCGTACAATGAGCAGTTCTTC	CASSLGSGGPYNEQFF
TRBV6-1	few	TRBJ2-1	.	TGTGCCAGCAGTGAGTACCCAGGGGCTTCCGCCAGCTCCTACAATGAGCAGTTCTTC	CASSEYPGASASSYNEQFF
TRBV4-1	.	TRBJ1-5	.	TGCGCCAGCAGCCCAGTAGGGGATGGAATAGGCAATCAGCCCCAGCATTTT	CASSPVGDGIGNQPQHF
TRBV7-9	.	TRBJ1-4	TRBD1	TGTGCCAGCAGCTTCGGACAGGGGGGTGAAAAACTGTTTTTT	CASSFGQGGEKLFF
TRBV28	.	TRBJ2-3	TRBD1	TGTGCCAGCAGCCGGGACAGAAAAGGTGCAGATACGCAGTATTTT	CASSRDRKGADTQYF
TRBV5-1	.	TRBJ1-6	TRBD1	TGCGCCAGCAGCTTGTGGAGGGGGCGGTCACCCCTCCACTTT	CASSLWRGRSPLHF
TRBV5-6	.	TRBJ2-2	.	TGTGCCAGCAGCTTGTTAGGTAGCGACGGGGCCGGGGAGCTGTTTTTT	CASSLLGSDGAGELFF
TRBV5-8	.	TRBJ2-2	.	TGTGCCAGCAGCTTTTACAGCAACACCGGGGAGCTGTTTTTT	CASSFYSNTGELFF
TRBV28	.	TRBJ1-6	TRBD1	TGTGCCAGCAGTTATGGACAGGGAGGTTCACCCCTCCACTTT	CASSYGQGGSPLHF
TRBV4-2	few	TRBJ2-7	TRBD2	TGTGCCAGCAGCTTGGGTAGCGGGGCAAACTCCGTCTACGAGCAGTACTTC	CASSLGSGANSVYEQYF
TRBV5-1	.	TRBJ2-1	TRBD2	TGCGCCAGCAGCAAGGGACTAGCGGGGGGGCCCAGTAATGAGCAGTTCTTC	CASSKGLAGGPSNEQFF
TRBV5-4	.	TRBJ2-6	TRBD1	TGTGCCAGCAGCACCGGGACAGGGACCGTCCTGACTTTC	CASSTGTGTVLTF
TRBV7-2	.	TRBJ2-3	.	TGTGCCAGCAGCCAGATAGCGTACTCCACAGATACGCAGTATTTT	CASSQIAYSTDTQYF
TRBV6-1	few	TRBJ1-1	TRBD1	TGTGCCAGCAGTGGGGGTGGGACAGTGATGAACACTGAAGCTTTCTTT	CASSGGGTVMNTEAFF
TRBV4-1	.	TRBJ2-7	.	TGCGCCAGCAGCCAGGCGGGGACAGATCCCTACGAGCAGTACTTC	CASSQAGTDPYEQYF
TRBV5-5	.	TRBJ2-3	TRBD1	TGTGCCAGCAGCCGACAGGGGCCAGCCAACACAGATACGCAGTATTTT	CASSRQGPANTDTQYF
TRBV2	.	TRBJ2-7	TRBD2	TGTGCCAGCAGTCTGGCGGGGGGGGCTGTCGAGCAGTACTTC	CASSLAGGAVEQYF
TRBV10-3	.	TRBJ1-1	.	TGTGCCATCAGTCAACAGGGTAGCGACACTGAAGCTTTCTTT	CAISQQGSDTEAFF
TRBV30	.	TRBJ2-1	TRBD1	TGTGCCTTGGGACAGGTTGACAATGAGCAGTTCTTC	CALGQVDNEQFF
TRBV7-3	once	TRBJ2-2	.	TGTGCCAGCAGCCGAGCCCCCGGCACCGGGGAGCTGTTTTTT	CASSRAPGTGELFF
TRBV29-1	.	TRBJ2-7	TRBD2	TGCAGCGCCTGGACTAGCGGGGGACCCTCCTACGAGCAGTACTTC	CSAWTSGGPSYEQYF
TRBV13	.	TRBJ2-7	.	TGTGCCAGCAGCTTGCGGCCCTACGAGCAGTACTTC	CASSLRPYEQYF
TRBV1	.	TRBJ2-5	.	TGCACCAGCAGCCACCTGGGACAGGGTTCGGAGACCCAGTACTTC	CTSSHLGQGSETQYF
TRBV4-1	.	TRBJ2-4	TRBD1	TGCGCCAGCAGCTTTACAGGGGTGGACAAAAACATTCAGTACTTC	CASSFTGVDKNIQYF
TRBV5-1	.	TRBJ2-5	TRBD1	TGCGCCAGCAGCTGGGCGGACAGGAACCAAGAGACCCAGTACTTC	CASSWADRNQETQYF
TRBV7-9	.	TRBJ2-6	TRBD2	TGTGCCAGCAGCCCAGCGGGGGCTGGGGCCAACGTCCTGACTTTC	CASSPAGAGANVLTF
TRBV5-5	once	TRBJ2-7	.	TGTGCCAGCAGCTTTAGAGGGGGAGCCTACGAGCAGTACTTC	CASSFRGGAYEQYF
TRBV4-1	.	TRBJ2-2	.	TGCGCCAGCAGTCGCCCCGCAGTGAACACCGGGGAGCTGTTTTTT	CASSRPAVNTGELFF
TRBV7-9	.	TRBJ1-6	TRBD1	TGTGCCAGCAGCTGGACAGGGGATTCACCCCTCCACTTT	CASSWTGDSPLHF